This T cell receptor (beta chain) is from a study of T cells expressing NK-cell markers. Overall study results and limits: Each of about 6 donors carried dominant NKG2C+ clonotypes accounting for about 1.0-8% of CD8+ T cells. Clones of NKG2C+ T cells that had expanded were of unclear HCMV specificity.

With regard to this clonotype: The antigen remains unidentified.

cDNA encoding TCR beta was synthesized via 5'RACE template switching incorporating UMIs. TCRdb reprocessed the 5' RACE reads; each CDR3 protein has one entry and no DNA is given. The repertoire table contains around 180,000 distinct CDR3 sequences. This CDR3 has 12 residues. Germline V gene lookup returns CDR1 DFQATT and CDR2 SNEGSKA (reference sequence). The receptor was isolated from a man between 18 and 69 years old in good health. The chain couples TRBV20-1 to TRBJ1-1. Sequencing input: blood T cells: a sorted CD56 or NKG2C T cell subset, CD4+ or CD8+ T cells, or bulk PBMC T cells (not recorded which). The CDR3: CMVTMENTEAFF.